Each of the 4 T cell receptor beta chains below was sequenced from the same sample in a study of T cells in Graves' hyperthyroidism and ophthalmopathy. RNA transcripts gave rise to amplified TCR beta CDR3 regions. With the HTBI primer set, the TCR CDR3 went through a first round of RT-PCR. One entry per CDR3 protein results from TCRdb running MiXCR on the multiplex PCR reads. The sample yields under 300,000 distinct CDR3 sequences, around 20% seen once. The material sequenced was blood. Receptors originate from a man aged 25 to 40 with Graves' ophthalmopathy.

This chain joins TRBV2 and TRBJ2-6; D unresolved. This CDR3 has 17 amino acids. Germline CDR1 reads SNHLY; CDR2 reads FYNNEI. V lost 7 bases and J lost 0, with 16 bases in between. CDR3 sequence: CASKKNPSHSGANVLTF. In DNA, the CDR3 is TGTGCCAGCAAAAAAAACCCATCCCACTCTGGGGCCAACGTCCTGACTTTC.

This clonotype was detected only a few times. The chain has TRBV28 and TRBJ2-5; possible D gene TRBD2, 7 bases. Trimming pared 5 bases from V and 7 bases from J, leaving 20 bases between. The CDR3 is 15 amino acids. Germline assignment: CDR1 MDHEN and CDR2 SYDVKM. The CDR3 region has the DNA TGTGCCAGCAGTAAGGGGGGGGGACTCCGTGTGACCCAGTACTTC. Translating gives CASSKGGGLRVTQYF.

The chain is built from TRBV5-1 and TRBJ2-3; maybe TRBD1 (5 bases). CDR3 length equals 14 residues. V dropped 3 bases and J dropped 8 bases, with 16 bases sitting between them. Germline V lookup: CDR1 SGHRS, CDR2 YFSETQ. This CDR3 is CASSSGQGLSTQYF. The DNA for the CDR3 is TGCGCCAGCAGCTCCGGGCAGGGTCTGAGTACGCAGTATTTT.

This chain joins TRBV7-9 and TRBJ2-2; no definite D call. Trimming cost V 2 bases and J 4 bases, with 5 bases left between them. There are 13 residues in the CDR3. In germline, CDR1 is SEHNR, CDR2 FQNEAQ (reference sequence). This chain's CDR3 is CASSLYGTGELFF. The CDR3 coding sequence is TGTGCCAGCAGCTTATACGGCACCGGGGAGCTGTTTTTT.